This T cell receptor (beta chain) derives from a study of vaccination effects on CD4 cells after COVID-19. Findings and caveats of the study: The vaccine-induced clones of healthy vaccinees included only 1 of 255 that cross-reacted with common cold coronaviruses.

Concerning this clone: Its target is unknown.

ViraFEST assay sequencing came after antigen-specific CD4+ T cells were expanded with viral peptide pools. Researchers isolated CD4+ T cells once approximately 10 days of culture had elapsed. Of the BNT162b2 and mRNA-1273 vaccines, participants received two doses of one or the other. Testing of the vaccine recipients showed negative nucleocapsid antibodies and no prior SARS-CoV-2 infection. The protocol was immunoSEQ multiplex PCR, while the TCRdb copy is restricted to in-frame clones and leaves out a portion. The sample lists 30,000 to 40,000 clones, 72% occurring once. The V segment lost 5 bases and the J segment 6 bases; nucleotides outside the gene matches: 5. CDR3 length equals 13 residues. Per germline, CDR1 SEHNR and CDR2 FQNEAQ (reference sequence).

The chain is built from TRBV7-9 and TRBJ2-7; 9 bases are shared with TRBD1. The sequencing here drew on CD4+ T cells from PBMCs cultured with HCoV-229E spike peptides, taken after COVID-19 vaccination. The clonotype originates from a human donor who received a COVID-19 vaccine. The CDR3 region is CASSPTGGGEQYF. The CDR3 bases are TGTGCCAGCAGCCCGACAGGGGGAGGCGAGCAGTACTTC.